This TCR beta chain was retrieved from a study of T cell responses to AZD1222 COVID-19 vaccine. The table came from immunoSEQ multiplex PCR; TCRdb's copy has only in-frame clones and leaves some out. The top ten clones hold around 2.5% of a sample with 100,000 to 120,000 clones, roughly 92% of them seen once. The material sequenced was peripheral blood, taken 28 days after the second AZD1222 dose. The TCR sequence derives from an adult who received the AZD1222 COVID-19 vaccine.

For the CDR3, the DNA is TGTGCCAGCAGTTCCTTAGTTCTCCGGGACAGCCTCAATCAGCCCCAGCATTTT. Translated, it gives CASSSLVLRDSLNQPQHF. The chain links TRBV6-2 or TRBV6-3 to TRBJ1-5; 7 nucleotides match TRBD1. The trim removed 4 bases at V and 3 bases at J, leaving 15 bases unmatched. The CDR3 covers 18 residues. From germline, CDR1 is MNHEY and CDR2 SVGEGT.